The TCR beta chain described here comes from a study of blood T cells in healthy people across ages. The study, taken as a whole, reports: A strong correlation was seen between TCR beta diversity and naive T cell percentage.

For the second PCR, which ran for roughly 7 to 11 cycles, a sample-barcoded 5' primer and a J-beta primer mix were used. TCRdb reanalysed the 5' RACE reads using MiXCR and keeps one entry per CDR3 protein. The sample has roughly 1,000,000 distinct CDR3 sequences, 20% to 25% seen once. Per-sample PBMC isolation yielded at least 7 million cells. V lost 3 bases and J lost 4; bases outside the gene matches: 6. The germline CDR1 and CDR2 sequences are SNHLY and FYNNEI. The CDR3 spans 15 residues. In regard to this clonotype: Its antigen is undetermined.

The sample was also reused in another study, on T cells of mothers and their children. This second report adds: Biologically related mothers and children overlapped slightly more than unrelated pairs, a non-significant difference.

Sequencing was performed on blood. This rearrangement joins TRBV2 to TRBJ2-1; 7 nucleotides line up with TRBD2. The receptor was derived from a girl aged 2-10 years in good health. The chain's CDR3 is CASSDGRGVYNEQFF. The CDR3 DNA reads TGTGCCAGCAGTGATGGACGGGGGGTATACAATGAGCAGTTCTTC.